One and the same sample provided the 31 T cell receptor beta chains below, sequenced in a study of shared clonotypes between healthy human individuals. Produced via immunoSEQ multiplex PCR; TCRdb's table is partial and in-frame only. The sample records 550,000 to 600,000 clones, around 80% being singletons. Material: PBMCs. The receptors were gathered from a woman aged 35 to 49 in good health. Some clones in this sample may be carry-over from other donors' samples.

The rearrangement links TRBV7-9 to TRBJ1-4; TRBD1 might be the D (5 bases). V was trimmed by 0 bases and J by 6 bases, leaving 11 bases between them. Germline CDR1 and CDR2: SEHNR and FQNEAQ (reference sequence). There are 15 residues in the CDR3. CDR3: CASSLAGTVDEKLFF. CDR3 nucleotides: TGTGCCAGCAGCTTAGCGGGGACCGTGGATGAAAAACTGTTTTTT.

The chain couples TRBV4-1 to TRBJ2-7; TRBD2 agrees at 7 bases. Trimming cost V 0 bases and J 7 bases; bases outside gene matches: 9. Germline CDR1 is MGHRA and CDR2 is YSYEKL. The CDR3 sequence is 15 residues long. CDR3 amino acids: CASSQEGLLQDEQYF. The CDR3, as DNA: TGCGCCAGCAGCCAAGAGGGACTACTCCAGGATGAGCAGTACTTC.

CDR3 residues: CASSWREWETQYF. The CDR3 bases are TGCGCCAGCAGCTGGCGGGAGTGGGAGACCCAGTACTTC. The chain carries TRBV5-1 and TRBJ2-5; 7 bases line up with TRBD2. Germline V gives CDR1 SGHRS, CDR2 YFSETQ. This CDR3 has 13 residues. V lost 3 bases and J lost 5; bases outside the gene matches: 4.

This chain uses TRBV28 with TRBJ2-7; 7 positions agree with TRBD1. The CDR3 is 15 residues long. Germline V gene sequence: CDR1 MDHEN, CDR2 SYDVKM. Trimming took 4 bases from V and 4 from J; bases not matched to a gene: 10. The CDR3 region has the DNA TGTGCCAGCAGTTATGAGGGGGCTTCTGGGTACGAGCAGTACTTC. This gives the protein CASSYEGASGYEQYF.

The chain uses TRBV4-1 and TRBJ2-1, with 12 bases fitting TRBD2. Germline V gives CDR1 MGHRA, CDR2 YSYEKL. The junction had 8 bases not matched to a gene; V was cut back by 2 bases and J by 9 bases. The CDR3 loop spans 16 amino acids. The CDR3 spells CASSQQRLAGAGEQFF. CDR3 sequence (DNA): TGCGCCAGCAGCCAACAAAGACTAGCGGGAGCAGGTGAGCAGTTCTTC.

V usage is TRBV10-3 and J usage is TRBJ1-1; TRBD1 might be the D (5 bases). CDR3 size: 14 residues. V gave up 0 bases and J gave up 6 bases, with 11 bases separating them. Germline assignment: CDR1 ENHRY and CDR2 SYGVKD. CDR3 bases: TGTGCCATCAGTGAGTCCGGGGACGGGGCTGAAGCTTTCTTT. Its translation is CAISESGDGAEAFF.

The J gene is TRBJ1-1, the V gene TRBV9; TRBD1 agrees at 11 bases. The CDR3 consists of 15 residues. The germline gives CDR1 SGDLS, CDR2 YYNGEE. V shed 3 bases and J 1 base; nucleotides not matched to a gene: 2. The CDR3 DNA sequence: TGTGCCAGCAGCGGGGACAGGGGGACGAACACTGAAGCTTTCTTT. This gives the protein CASSGDRGTNTEAFF.

The chain is built from TRBV29-1 and TRBJ2-2; D gene uncertain. The CDR3 consists of 11 residues. V was cut by 3 bases and J by 5 bases, with 4 bases left in between. The germline V gene encodes CDR1 SQVTM and CDR2 ANQGSEA. CDR3 residues: CSVDRTGELFF. The CDR3 DNA reads as TGCAGCGTTGACAGAACCGGGGAGCTGTTTTTT.

This sequence joins TRBV5-4 and TRBJ1-3, with unresolved D. Germline CDR1 and CDR2: SGHNT and YYREEE (reference sequence). Trimming removed 2 bases from V and 0 bases from J, with 12 bases in between. This CDR3 has 16 amino acids. In DNA, the CDR3 is TGTGCCAGCAGCTTTGAAAGGGCTTCCTCTGGAAACACCATATATTTT. This translates into CASSFERASSGNTIYF.

This clone was seen repeatedly, ten times or more. The chain uses TRBV30 and TRBJ2-7; 10 bases agree with TRBD2. This CDR3 spans 15 amino acids. Trimming at V came to 0 bases and at J to 5 bases, leaving 7 bases not matched to a gene. CDR1 and CDR2 from the germline V gene are GTSNPN and SVGIG (reference sequence). CDR3 protein: CAWSVISGRAHEQYF. The CDR3 nucleotides are TGTGCCTGGAGTGTAATCAGCGGGAGGGCCCACGAGCAGTACTTC.

The chain has TRBV2 and TRBJ1-4; no clear D. The CDR3 loop spans 13 amino acids. Germline-derived CDR1 and CDR2 are SNHLY and FYNNEI. V was cut by 6 bases and J by 7 bases, with 12 bases left in between. CDR3: CASSFGSVEKLFF. DNA for the CDR3: TGTGCCAGCAGCTTCGGATCAGTTGAAAAACTGTTTTTT.

Details on this clone: Given a far larger clone just one base away, this is likely a sequencing read error. The chain joins TRBV30 to TRBJ2-1, with D unresolved. Germline CDR1 reads GTSNPN; CDR2 reads SVGIG (reference sequence). The CDR3 sequence is 10 residues long. Here the CDR3 DNA reads TGTGCCCGGAGTAGTAATGAGCAGTTCTTC. Its protein product is CARSSNEQFF.

The chain joins TRBV28 to TRBJ1-2, with 7 bases matching TRBD1. CDR3 length equals 16 residues. V lost 6 bases, J lost 7 bases, and 17 bases stayed unmatched. Germline V gene data show CDR1 as MDHEN and CDR2 as SYDVKM. CDR3 coding DNA: TGTGCCAGCAGACAGGCCAGGGACAGCCCCAGGGTTGGCTACACCTTC. It is translated as CASRQARDSPRVGYTF.

The chain links TRBV18 to TRBJ2-1, with TRBD2 identical over 7 bases. Looked up from germline, CDR1 is KGHSH and CDR2 is LQKENI. V shed 5 bases and J 8 bases; nucleotides not matched to a gene: 12. The CDR3 has 15 residues. The CDR3 DNA sequence: TGTGCCAGCTCAACGATTGGACTAGTCGGCGATGAGCAGTTCTTC. This encodes CASSTIGLVGDEQFF.

The chain recombines TRBV16 with TRBJ2-7; D is possibly TRBD2 (5 bases). CDR1 and CDR2 (germline): KGHSY, FQNENV. V lost 4 bases, J lost 1 base, and 17 bases lay in between. This CDR3 contains 16 residues. The CDR3 sequence: CASSPLRARTSYEQYF. For the CDR3, the DNA is TGTGCCAGCAGCCCCCTGAGGGCTAGAACTTCCTACGAGCAGTACTTC.

The chain is built from TRBV7-8 and TRBJ2-7; 7 nucleotides align to TRBD1. Trimming took 5 bases from V and 6 from J; bases not matched to a gene: 10. In germline, CDR1 is SGHVS, CDR2 FQNEAQ. The CDR3 consists of 14 residues. CDR3 bases: TGTGCCAGCAGCCGTCGACAGGGAATCGCCGAGCAGTACTTC. This gives the protein CASSRRQGIAEQYF.

Remarks on this clone: This sample includes further DNA sequences coding for the same CDR3. The J gene is TRBJ2-3, the V gene TRBV5-1; D is undetermined. Trimming removed 4 bases at V and 2 bases at J, with 5 bases between. This CDR3 has 12 residues. Germline CDR1 SGHRS, CDR2 YFSETQ. CDR3 in amino acids: CASSLPTDTQYF. Here the CDR3 DNA reads TGCGCCAGCAGCCTACCCACAGATACGCAGTATTTT.

The gene calls are TRBV18 and TRBJ1-4; 7 bases agree with TRBD1. CDR1 is KGHSH, CDR2 LQKENI, per germline. This CDR3 has 15 residues. J gave up 2 bases and V 1 base, and 1 base lay outside the gene matches. CDR3: CASSPRGQTNEKLFF. CDR3 bases: TGTGCCAGCTCACCACGGGGACAGACTAATGAAAAACTGTTTTTT.

This clone was recorded once. V gene TRBV5-1 combines with J gene TRBJ2-2; D may be TRBD2 (6 bases). The CDR3 totals 16 residues. Germline values: CDR1 SGHRS, CDR2 YFSETQ. Trimming removed 6 bases at V and 2 bases at J, with 17 bases between. The CDR3 is CASTLGGLINTGELFF. The CDR3 bases are TGCGCCAGCACATTGGGAGGCTTAATCAACACCGGGGAGCTGTTTTTT. Full variable domain (remainder filled in from reference TRBV5-1 and TRBJ2-2): KAGVTQTPRYLIKTRGQQVTLSCSPISGHRSVSWYQQTPGQGLQFLFEYFSETQRNKGNFPGRFSGRQFSNSRSEMNVSTLELGDSALYLCASTLGGLINTGELFFGEGSRLTVL.

This clone was seen just once. A much more abundant neighbour one base away suggests this may be a read error. The rearrangement joins TRBV30 to TRBJ2-5; perhaps TRBD2 as D (7 bases). V lost 5 bases, J lost 3 bases, and 13 bases lay in between. The germline gives CDR1 GTSNPN, CDR2 SVGIG (reference sequence). The CDR3 sequence is 13 residues long. The CDR3: CAWGGGREETQYF. The CDR3 coding sequence is TGTGCCTGGGGCGGGGGCAGGGAAGAGACCCAGTACTTC.

The chain has TRBV7-2 and TRBJ2-2, with 15 bases matching TRBD2. Germline V gene sequence: CDR1 SGHTA, CDR2 FQGNSA. With V trimmed by 5 bases and J by 4 bases, 8 bases remained unmatched. CDR3 length: 18 amino acids. This CDR3 is CASSPRTSGRASTGELFF. The CDR3 DNA follows: TGTGCCAGCAGCCCGAGGACTAGCGGGAGGGCCAGCACCGGGGAGCTGTTTTTT.

The V gene is TRBV5-1, the J gene TRBJ2-1; 8 bases line up with TRBD2. With V trimmed by 4 bases and J by 10 bases, 16 bases remained unmatched. The CDR3 contains 16 residues. Per germline, CDR1 SGHRS and CDR2 YFSETQ. CDR3 residues: CASSLRGLVSGAEQFF. DNA of the CDR3: TGCGCCAGCAGCCTAAGGGGGTTGGTTAGCGGGGCCGAGCAGTTCTTC.

This chain links TRBV28 with TRBJ2-7; TRBD2 agrees at 9 bases. Germline-derived CDR1 and CDR2 are MDHEN and SYDVKM. CDR3 size: 12 residues. The CDR3 nucleotides read TGTGCGTCGGGACTAGCAGGCTACGAGCAGTACTTC. This gives the protein CASGLAGYEQYF.

The chain links TRBV6-1 to TRBJ2-7; 8 bases match TRBD1. Germline V gene data show CDR1 as MNHNS and CDR2 as SASEGT. This CDR3 is 15 amino acids long. The V segment lost 5 bases and the J segment 4 bases; nucleotides outside the gene matches: 10. This chain's CDR3 is CASSPQDRVGYEQYF. The CDR3 bases are TGTGCCAGCAGTCCTCAGGACAGGGTGGGATACGAGCAGTACTTC.

This clone came up many times. The gene calls are TRBV4-1 and TRBJ2-7; either TRBD1 or TRBD2 may supply D (5 bases each). Germline CDR1 is MGHRA and CDR2 is YSYEKL. The V gene lost 0 bases and the J gene lost 6 bases, with 18 bases spanning the gap. This CDR3 comprises 16 residues. CDR3 loop: CASSQDSRTQRGEQYF. The CDR3 coding sequence is TGCGCCAGCAGCCAAGACTCAAGGACGCAGAGGGGCGAGCAGTACTTC.

This clone was detected a few times. The same CDR3 is also encoded by other DNA sequences in this sample. The gene calls are TRBV5-1 and TRBJ2-2; D is unclear. This CDR3 region has 14 residues. Germline-derived CDR1 and CDR2 are SGHRS and YFSETQ. V was cut by 3 bases and J by 0 bases, with 6 bases left in between. The DNA for the CDR3 is TGCGCCAGCAGCTCCACCTCGAACACCGGGGAGCTGTTTTTT. This codes for CASSSTSNTGELFF.

The rearrangement links TRBV7-2 to TRBJ2-6, with D uncertain. The length of the CDR3 is 13 residues. Germline V gene data show CDR1 as SGHTA and CDR2 as FQGNSA. Trimming cost V 5 bases and J 2 bases, with 4 bases left between them. CDR3 nucleotides: TGTGCCAGCAGCACGGCTGGGGCCAACGTCCTGACTTTC. This sequence encodes CASSTAGANVLTF.

This rearrangement joins TRBV7-3 to TRBJ2-1; D gene ambiguous. V was trimmed by 2 bases and J by 0 bases, leaving 8 bases between them. CDR3 length: 15 residues. Germline assignment: CDR1 SGHTA and CDR2 FQGTGA. The CDR3 region is CASSLARSSYNEQFF. The CDR3 coding sequence is TGTGCCAGCAGCTTAGCGAGAAGCTCCTACAATGAGCAGTTCTTC.

The V call is TRBV5-1, the J call TRBJ2-7; TRBD2 agrees at 8 bases. V gave up 6 bases and J gave up 1 base; unmatched junction bases: 6. This CDR3 is built from 14 residues. From germline, CDR1 is SGHRS and CDR2 YFSETQ. The CDR3 DNA reads as TGCGCCAGCAAGAGCGGGAGAGGTTCCTACGAGCAGTACTTC. It encodes CASKSGRGSYEQYF. Full variable domain (outside the CDR3, taken from reference TRBV5-1 and TRBJ2-7): KAGVTQTPRYLIKTRGQQVTLSCSPISGHRSVSWYQQTPGQGLQFLFEYFSETQRNKGNFPGRFSGRQFSNSRSEMNVSTLELGDSALYLCASKSGRGSYEQYFGPGTRLTVT.

This chain connects TRBV7-9 to TRBJ2-1, with D tentatively TRBD1 or TRBD2 (5 bases each). The germline CDR1 and CDR2 sequences are SEHNR and FQNEAQ (reference sequence). Trimming took off 1 base at V and 7 bases at J, with 14 bases between the two ends. CDR3 length: 15 residues. CDR3 bases: TGTGCCAGCAGCTTAGAACCGGGACCCCAAAATGAGCAGTTCTTC. This gives the protein CASSLEPGPQNEQFF.

This chain links TRBV27 with TRBJ2-3, with TRBD2 as a possible D gene (6 bases). Germline assignment: CDR1 MNHEY and CDR2 SMNVEV (reference sequence). Trimming took off 10 bases at V and 6 bases at J, with 23 bases between the two ends. The CDR3 has 15 residues. CDR3 protein: CATRTTSTGGDTQYF. In DNA form, the CDR3 reads TGTGCCACCAGAACTACTAGCACTGGGGGGGATACGCAGTATTTT.